This TCR beta chain comes out of a study of shared clonotypes between healthy human individuals. V lost 4 bases to trimming and J lost 7 bases; unmatched junction nucleotides: 9. The V gene's germline CDR1 is SGHNT and CDR2 YYREEE (reference sequence). This CDR3 spans 14 amino acids. Method: immunoSEQ multiplex PCR; TCRdb's copy keeps in-frame clones and lacks some. The sample has roughly 1,500,000 clones; approximately 98.5% are singletons. This chain links TRBV5-4 with TRBJ1-1; 8 nucleotides line up with TRBD1. Sequenced input: naive CD4+ T cells sorted from blood. Subset denoted: CD45RA+ positively selected. This clonotype was obtained from a man aged 25-40 years in good health. The DNA of the CDR3 is TGTGCCAGCAGCCCGACCCCGACAGGGGATGAAGCTTTCTTT. Translating gives CASSPTPTGDEAFF.